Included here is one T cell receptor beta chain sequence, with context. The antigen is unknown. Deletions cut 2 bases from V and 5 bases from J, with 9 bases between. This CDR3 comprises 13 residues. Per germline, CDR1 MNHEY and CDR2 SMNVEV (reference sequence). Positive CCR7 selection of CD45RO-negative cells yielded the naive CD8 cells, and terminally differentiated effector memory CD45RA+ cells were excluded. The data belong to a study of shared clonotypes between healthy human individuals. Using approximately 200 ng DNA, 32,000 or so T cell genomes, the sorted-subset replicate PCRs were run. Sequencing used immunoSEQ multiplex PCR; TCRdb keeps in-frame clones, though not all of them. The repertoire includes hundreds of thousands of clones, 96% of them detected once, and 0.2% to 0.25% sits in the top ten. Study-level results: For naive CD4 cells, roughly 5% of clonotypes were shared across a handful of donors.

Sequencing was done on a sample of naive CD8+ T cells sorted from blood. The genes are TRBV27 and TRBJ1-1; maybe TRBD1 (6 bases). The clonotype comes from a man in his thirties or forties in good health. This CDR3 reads CASSLGQSTEAFF. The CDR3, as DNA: TGTGCCAGCAGTTTAGGACAGTCGACTGAAGCTTTCTTT.